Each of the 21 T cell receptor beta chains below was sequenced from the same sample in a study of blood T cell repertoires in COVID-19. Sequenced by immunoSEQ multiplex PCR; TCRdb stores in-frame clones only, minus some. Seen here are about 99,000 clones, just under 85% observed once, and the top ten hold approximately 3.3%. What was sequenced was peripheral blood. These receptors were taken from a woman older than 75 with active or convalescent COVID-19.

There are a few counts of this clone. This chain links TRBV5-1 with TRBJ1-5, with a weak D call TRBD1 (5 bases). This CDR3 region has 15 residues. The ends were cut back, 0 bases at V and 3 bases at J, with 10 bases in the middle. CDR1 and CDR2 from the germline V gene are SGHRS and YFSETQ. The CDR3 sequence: CASSLGQGDNQPQHF. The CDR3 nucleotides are TGCGCCAGCAGCTTGGGCCAGGGTGACAATCAGCCCCAGCATTTT.

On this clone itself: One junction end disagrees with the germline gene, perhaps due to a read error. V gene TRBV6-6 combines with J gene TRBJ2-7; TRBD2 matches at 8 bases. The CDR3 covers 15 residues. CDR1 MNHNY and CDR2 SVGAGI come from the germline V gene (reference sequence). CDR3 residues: CASSDSSGSKYEQYF. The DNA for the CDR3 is TGTGCCAGCAGTGACTCAAGCGGGAGTAAGTACGAGCAGTACTTC.

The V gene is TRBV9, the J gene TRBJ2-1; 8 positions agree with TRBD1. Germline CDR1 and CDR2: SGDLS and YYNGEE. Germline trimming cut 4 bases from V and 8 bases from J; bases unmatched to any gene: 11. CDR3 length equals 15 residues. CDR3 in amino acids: CASSPFGQGRDEQFF. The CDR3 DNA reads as TGTGCCAGCAGCCCATTCGGACAGGGCCGGGATGAGCAGTTCTTC.

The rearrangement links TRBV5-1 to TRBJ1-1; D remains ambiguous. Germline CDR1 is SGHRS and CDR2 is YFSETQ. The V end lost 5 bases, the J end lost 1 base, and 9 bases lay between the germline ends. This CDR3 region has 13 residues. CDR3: CASSGGRNTEAFF. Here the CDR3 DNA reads TGCGCCAGCAGTGGAGGCAGGAACACTGAAGCTTTCTTT.

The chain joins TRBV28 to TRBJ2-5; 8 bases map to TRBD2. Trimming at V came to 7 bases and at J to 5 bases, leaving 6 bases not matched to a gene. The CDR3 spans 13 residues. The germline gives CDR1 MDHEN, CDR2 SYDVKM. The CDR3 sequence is CASNTGGLETQYF. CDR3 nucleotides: TGTGCCAGCAACACGGGAGGGTTGGAGACCCAGTACTTC.

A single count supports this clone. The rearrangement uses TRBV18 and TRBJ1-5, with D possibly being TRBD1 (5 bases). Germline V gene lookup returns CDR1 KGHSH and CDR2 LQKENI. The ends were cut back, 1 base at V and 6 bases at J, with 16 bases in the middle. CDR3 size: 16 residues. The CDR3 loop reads CASSPLYQGQGQPQHF. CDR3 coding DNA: TGTGCCAGCTCACCACTTTATCAGGGTCAAGGTCAGCCCCAGCATTTT.

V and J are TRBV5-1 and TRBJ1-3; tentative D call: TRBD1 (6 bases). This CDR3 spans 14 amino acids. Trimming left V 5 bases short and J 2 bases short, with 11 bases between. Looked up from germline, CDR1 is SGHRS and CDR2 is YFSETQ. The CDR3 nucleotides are TGCGCCAGCAGTATCGGGACACCTGGAAACACCATATATTTT. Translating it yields CASSIGTPGNTIYF.

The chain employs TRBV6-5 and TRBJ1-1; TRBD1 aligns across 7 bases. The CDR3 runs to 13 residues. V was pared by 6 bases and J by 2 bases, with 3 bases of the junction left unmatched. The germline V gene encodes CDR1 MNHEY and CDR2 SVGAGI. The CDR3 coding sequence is TGTGCCAGCAGAAGGGGGCACAACACTGAAGCTTTCTTT. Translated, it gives CASRRGHNTEAFF.

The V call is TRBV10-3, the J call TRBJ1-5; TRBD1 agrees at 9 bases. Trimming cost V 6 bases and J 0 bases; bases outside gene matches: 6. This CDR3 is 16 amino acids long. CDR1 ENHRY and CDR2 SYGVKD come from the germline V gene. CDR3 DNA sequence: TGTGCCATCAGCGGGGGACAGGGTAATAGCAATCAGCCCCAGCATTTT. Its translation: CAISGGQGNSNQPQHF.

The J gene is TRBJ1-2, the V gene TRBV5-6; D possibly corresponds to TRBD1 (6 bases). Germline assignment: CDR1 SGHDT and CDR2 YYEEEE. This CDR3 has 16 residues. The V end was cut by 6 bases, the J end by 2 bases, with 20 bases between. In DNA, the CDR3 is TGTGCCAGCAACCTAGGCCCCAGGGGTGAGAACTATGGCTACACCTTC. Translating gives CASNLGPRGENYGYTF.

CDR3 in DNA: TGTGCCAGCAGTTTACTAGCGGGAGTGCCCGTCGGGCAGTTCTTC. Its protein is CASSLLAGVPVGQFF. The chain employs TRBV6-2 or TRBV6-3 and TRBJ2-1; 11 bases are a match to TRBD2. The V gene end was trimmed by 4 bases and the J gene end by 12 bases; junction bases not matched to a gene: 11. The germline V gene has CDR1 MNHEY and CDR2 SVGEGT. There are 15 residues in the CDR3.

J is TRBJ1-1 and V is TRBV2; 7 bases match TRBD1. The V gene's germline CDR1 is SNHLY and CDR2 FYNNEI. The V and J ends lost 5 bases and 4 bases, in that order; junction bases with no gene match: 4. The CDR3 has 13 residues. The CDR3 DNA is TGTGCCAGCAGTCGTAACAGGGGCACTGAAGCTTTCTTT. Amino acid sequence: CASSRNRGTEAFF.

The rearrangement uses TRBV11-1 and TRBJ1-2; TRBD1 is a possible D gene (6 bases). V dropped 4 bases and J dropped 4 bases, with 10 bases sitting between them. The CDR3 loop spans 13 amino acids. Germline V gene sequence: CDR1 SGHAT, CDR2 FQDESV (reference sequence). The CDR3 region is CASSSGQFYGYTF. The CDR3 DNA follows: TGTGCCAGCAGCTCCGGACAGTTCTATGGCTACACCTTC.

CDR3 region: CASSQGRLNTEAFF. The CDR3, as DNA: TGTGCCAGCAGCCAGGGGAGACTGAACACTGAAGCTTTCTTT. The gene calls are TRBV7-2 and TRBJ1-1, with a tentative D call TRBD1 (6 bases). In germline, CDR1 is SGHTA, CDR2 FQGNSA. The CDR3 totals 14 residues. Trimming left V 5 bases short and J 0 bases short, with 10 bases between.

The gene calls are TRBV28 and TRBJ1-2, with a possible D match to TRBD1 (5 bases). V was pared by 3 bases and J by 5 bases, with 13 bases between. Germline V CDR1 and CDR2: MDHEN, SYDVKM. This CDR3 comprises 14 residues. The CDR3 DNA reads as TGTGCCAGCAGTTTTGTGATGGCAGGGTATGGCTACACCTTC. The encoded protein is CASSFVMAGYGYTF.

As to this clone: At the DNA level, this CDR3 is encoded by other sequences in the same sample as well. CDR3 in amino acids: CASSRQGRDTEAFF. CDR3 coding DNA: TGTGCCAGCTCCAGACAGGGGAGGGACACTGAAGCTTTCTTT. The chain has TRBV2 and TRBJ1-1; the match to TRBD1 covers 8 bases. Trimming cost V 8 bases and J 3 bases; bases outside gene matches: 8. The CDR3 spans 14 residues. From germline, CDR1 is SNHLY and CDR2 FYNNEI.

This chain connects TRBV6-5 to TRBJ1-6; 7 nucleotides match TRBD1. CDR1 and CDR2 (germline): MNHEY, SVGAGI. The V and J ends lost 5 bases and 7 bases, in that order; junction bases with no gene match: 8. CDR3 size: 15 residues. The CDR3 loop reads CASSIGRGRNSPLHF. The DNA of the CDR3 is TGTGCCAGCAGTATAGGCAGGGGGAGGAATTCACCCCTCCACTTT.

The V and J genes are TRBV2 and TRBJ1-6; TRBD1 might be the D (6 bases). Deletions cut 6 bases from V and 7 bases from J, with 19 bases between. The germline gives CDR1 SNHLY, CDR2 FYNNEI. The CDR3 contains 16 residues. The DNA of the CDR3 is TGTGCCAGCAGCAACCACAGGGAATTCGGGAATTCACCCCTCCACTTT. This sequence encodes CASSNHREFGNSPLHF.

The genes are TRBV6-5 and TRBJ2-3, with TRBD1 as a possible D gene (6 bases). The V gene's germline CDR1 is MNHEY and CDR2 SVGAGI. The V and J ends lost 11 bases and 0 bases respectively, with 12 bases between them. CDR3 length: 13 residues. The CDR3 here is CAATDSSTDTQYF. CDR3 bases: TGTGCCGCGACGGACAGTAGCACAGATACGCAGTATTTT.

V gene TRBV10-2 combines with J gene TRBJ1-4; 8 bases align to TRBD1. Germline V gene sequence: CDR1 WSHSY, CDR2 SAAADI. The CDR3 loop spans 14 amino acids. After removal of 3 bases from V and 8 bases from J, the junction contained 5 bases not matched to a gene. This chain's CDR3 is CASSDRGREEKLFF. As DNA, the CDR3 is TGCGCCAGCAGTGACAGGGGGCGGGAAGAAAAACTGTTTTTT.

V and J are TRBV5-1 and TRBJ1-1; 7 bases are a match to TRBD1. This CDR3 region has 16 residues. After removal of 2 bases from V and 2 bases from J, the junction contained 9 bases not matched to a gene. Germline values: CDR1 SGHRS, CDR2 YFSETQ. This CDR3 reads CASSLTTDRPNTEAFF. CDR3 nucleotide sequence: TGCGCCAGCAGCTTAACAACGGACAGGCCCAACACTGAAGCTTTCTTT.